This record covers a single TCR beta chain. Its antigen is unidentified. Making TCR cDNA involved 5'RACE template switching, which added UMIs and a universal primer site. Via MiXCR, TCRdb re-called the 5' RACE reads, giving one row per CDR3 protein. The sample lists under 600,000 distinct CDR3 sequences, 13% occurring once. This record belongs to a study of T cells after yellow fever vaccination. Study as a whole: Preparing low-cell-number fractions relied on SMART-Seq v4 Ultra Low Input.

General observations from the study: Only a small proportion of the clonotypes turned up in both the CD4 and the CD8 compartments, likely arising from convergent recombination.

Germline V gene lookup returns CDR1 GTSNPN and CDR2 SVGIG (reference sequence). The CDR3 is 14 amino acids. The trim removed 6 bases at V and 3 bases at J, leaving 11 bases unmatched. The chain has TRBV30 and TRBJ2-7; 7 bases fit TRBD2. Sample: PBMCs, taken on the day of the yellow fever booster vaccination. This clonotype was sampled from a man between 25 and 39 years old who received the YFV17D yellow fever vaccine. DNA for the CDR3: TGTGCCTGCCTAAGGGAGCGGGGAGTCTACGAGCAGTACTTC. Translated, it gives CACLRERGVYEQYF.